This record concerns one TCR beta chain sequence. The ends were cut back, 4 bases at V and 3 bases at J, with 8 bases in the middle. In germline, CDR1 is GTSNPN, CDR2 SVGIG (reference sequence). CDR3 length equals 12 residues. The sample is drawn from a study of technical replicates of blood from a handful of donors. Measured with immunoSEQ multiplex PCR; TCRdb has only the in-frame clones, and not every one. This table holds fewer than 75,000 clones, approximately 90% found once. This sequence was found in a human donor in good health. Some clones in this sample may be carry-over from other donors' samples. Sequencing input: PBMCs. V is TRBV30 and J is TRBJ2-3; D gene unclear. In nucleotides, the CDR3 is TGTGCCTGGACTAAGACAACAGATACGCAGTATTTT. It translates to CAWTKTTDTQYF.